This entry lists 4 T cell receptor beta chains sequenced from one sample in a study of T-cell reconstitution after alpha-beta-depleted transplantation in children. The TCRbeta library was prepared with unique molecular identifiers. One entry per CDR3 protein, called by TCRdb with MiXCR from the PCR reads. In the table there are 200,000 to 250,000 distinct CDR3 sequences, roughly a tenth of which are singletons. The sequenced sample was PBMCs from the stem cell graft donor, obtained from the stem cell graft. The receptors originated from a human donor who donated a stem cell graft to a child with acute lymphoblastic leukemia.

This clonotype was observed a handful of times. The genes are TRBV6-7 and TRBJ2-4, with D possibly TRBD1 on 5 matching bases. TRBV6-7 belongs to the ORF category, with a function that is uncertain. The CDR3 has 16 amino acids. Between the trimmed V and J ends, which lost 2 bases and 6 bases, there was a span of 17 bases. As DNA, the CDR3 is TGTGCCAGCAGTTACCGACAGTTTCGTGGTGGAAACATTCAGTACTTC. Residues: CASSYRQFRGGNIQYF.

This chain joins TRBV18 and TRBJ1-2; the D is unclear. This CDR3 comprises 13 residues. V was cut by 2 bases and J by 3 bases, with 7 bases left in between. In germline, CDR1 is KGHSH, CDR2 LQKENI. The CDR3 DNA follows: TGTGCCAGCTCACCATCGCGGGACTATGGCTACACCTTC. This codes for CASSPSRDYGYTF. Variable domain in full (rest from reference TRBV18 and TRBJ1-2): NAGVMQNPRHLVRRRGQEARLRCSPMKGHSHVYWYRQLPEEGLKFMVYLQKENIIDESGMPKERFSAEFPKEGPSILRIQQVVRGDSAAYFCASSPSRDYGYTFGSGTRLTVV.

This clonotype was seen ten or more times. V is TRBV7-6 and J is TRBJ2-2; 7 nucleotides line up with TRBD1. CDR1 is SGHVS, CDR2 FNYEAQ, per germline. The CDR3 loop spans 16 amino acids. V lost 5 bases, J lost 7 bases, and 13 bases stayed unmatched. The CDR3 here is CASSGIKGGEFGELFF. DNA of the CDR3: TGTGCCAGCAGCGGAATAAAAGGGGGCGAGTTCGGGGAGCTGTTTTTT.

This clonotype was seen only a few times. V gene TRBV18 combines with J gene TRBJ2-3, with TRBD1 as a possible D gene (5 bases). Germline CDR1 and CDR2: KGHSH and LQKENI. The CDR3 totals 15 residues. Trimming left V 4 bases short and J 2 bases short, with 13 bases between. The CDR3 DNA follows: TGTGCCAGCTCACTCAGGGATGTCGTCACAGATACGCAGTATTTT. It translates to CASSLRDVVTDTQYF.